Reported below is one T cell receptor (beta chain). Antigen unknown. The sample holds other DNA sequences that translate to the same CDR3. Sequencing was performed with immunoSEQ multiplex PCR; in TCRdb, only in-frame clones are kept and a portion is missing. This sample yields nearly 750,000 clones, of which over 55% are seen a single time; under 2% belongs to the top ten. Germline V CDR1 and CDR2: SGHVS, FNYEAQ. V was shortened by 5 bases and J by 5 bases, with 9 bases between the two germline ends. The CDR3 spans 13 residues. The sample comes from a study of shared clonotypes between healthy human individuals. Study conclusions and caveats: Shared clonotypes across all four donors exceeded non-shared ones in generation probability.

The J gene is TRBJ2-2, the V gene TRBV7-6; D uncertain. The TCR originated in a woman aged 25 to 39 in good health. Material for sequencing was memory CD4+ T cells sorted from blood. The subset: CD45RA-negative fraction. CDR3 sequence reads: CASSPQLTGELFF. The CDR3 DNA sequence: TGTGCCAGCAGCCCCCAATTGACCGGGGAGCTGTTTTTT.